This TCR delta chain emerged from a study of γδ T cells in repeated Plasmodium falciparum infection (dated by TCRdb to the early 2020s). Context from the whole study: In the natural-infection arm, Malian children exposed to intense seasonal malaria transmission were enrolled and compared against age and gender matched Australian children. In the study, the shaping of the human gammadelta T cell repertoire by repeated Plasmodium falciparum infection was examined using natural infection in Mali and controlled human malaria infection. Five malaria-naive U.S. adults underwent four controlled human malaria infections by bites from P. falciparum NF54-infected Anopheles stephensi mosquitoes over approximately 600 days. Samples were collected from controlled-infection subjects at baseline, immediately before selected infections, and 21 days after each infection. Malian gammadelta TCR repertoires were analysed cross-sectionally during no-transmission periods and were analysed longitudinally across acute febrile malaria episodes.

This clone was counted a few times. The antigen it binds to is not known. The TCRdb record carries a much larger clone's protein, which differs from this DNA's translation at residue 10; a read error is the likely cause, and the protein listed here is the DNA translation. Libraries were prepared through multiplex PCR. This sample was sequenced with an Illumina MiSeq. From each sorted gammadelta T cell sample, both TCR gamma (TRG) and TCR delta (TRD) chains were sequenced. As for the authors' bioinformatics: Repertoire analyses included clonotype tree plots, accumulated frequency of the top 20 clonotypes, diversity index (DI) and D75 metrics. Clones were re-identified by TCRdb from the public reads with CATT, and rows with the same DNA were merged. These V and J calls originate from TCRdb's pipeline instead of the authors' own analysis. A total of 75,000 to 100,000 delta-chain clones appear in this sample, over 1.3% of them only once. The ten biggest clones cover around 8.3% of the sample.

Results the study describes overall, beyond this receptor: Analysis of inter-individual variability in gammadelta T cell responses was limited by the small size of the controlled-infection cohort. Vgamma9/Vdelta2+ TCR repertoires showed a highly stable polyclonal repertoire over time and infection, with many inter-individual overlapping TCRgamma sequences. In Vdelta2-negative, largely Vdelta1+, gammadelta TCR repertoires, repeated controlled infections appeared to drive waves of new clonotype selection. Compared with Australian children, Malian children appeared to have Vdelta2-negative gammadelta TCR repertoires that were more clonally expanded, less diverse and less shared. Generalizability was limited because the Malian cohort came from a small rural village made up predominantly of one ethnic group.

For bulk TCR repertoire analysis, Vgamma9/Vdelta2+ and Vdelta2-negative gammadelta T cell populations were isolated by flow sorting from peripheral blood mononuclear cells. Taken from cysteine to phenylalanine, the CDR3 has 18 residues. Only the CDR3 region is kept as DNA, spanning 54 bases read in frame from base 1. From the germline V gene, CDR1 is TSWWSYY and CDR2 is QGS. V sheds 3 bases and J sheds 0 bases, leaving 20 bases between their ends. The sequenced sample was gamma-delta T cells from blood. Recombination connected TRDV1 to TRDJ1, with the identity of the D gene unclear. TCRdb lists no J gene, so it was determined here by aligning the DNA to germline. This receptor was obtained from a pool of human donors (malaria-infected and uninfected, not separated). This receptor has the CDR3 CALGDPGRAAPYTDKLIF. The nucleotides read TGTGCTCTTGGGGATCCCGGCAGGGCTGCCCCGTACACCGATAAACTCATCTTT.